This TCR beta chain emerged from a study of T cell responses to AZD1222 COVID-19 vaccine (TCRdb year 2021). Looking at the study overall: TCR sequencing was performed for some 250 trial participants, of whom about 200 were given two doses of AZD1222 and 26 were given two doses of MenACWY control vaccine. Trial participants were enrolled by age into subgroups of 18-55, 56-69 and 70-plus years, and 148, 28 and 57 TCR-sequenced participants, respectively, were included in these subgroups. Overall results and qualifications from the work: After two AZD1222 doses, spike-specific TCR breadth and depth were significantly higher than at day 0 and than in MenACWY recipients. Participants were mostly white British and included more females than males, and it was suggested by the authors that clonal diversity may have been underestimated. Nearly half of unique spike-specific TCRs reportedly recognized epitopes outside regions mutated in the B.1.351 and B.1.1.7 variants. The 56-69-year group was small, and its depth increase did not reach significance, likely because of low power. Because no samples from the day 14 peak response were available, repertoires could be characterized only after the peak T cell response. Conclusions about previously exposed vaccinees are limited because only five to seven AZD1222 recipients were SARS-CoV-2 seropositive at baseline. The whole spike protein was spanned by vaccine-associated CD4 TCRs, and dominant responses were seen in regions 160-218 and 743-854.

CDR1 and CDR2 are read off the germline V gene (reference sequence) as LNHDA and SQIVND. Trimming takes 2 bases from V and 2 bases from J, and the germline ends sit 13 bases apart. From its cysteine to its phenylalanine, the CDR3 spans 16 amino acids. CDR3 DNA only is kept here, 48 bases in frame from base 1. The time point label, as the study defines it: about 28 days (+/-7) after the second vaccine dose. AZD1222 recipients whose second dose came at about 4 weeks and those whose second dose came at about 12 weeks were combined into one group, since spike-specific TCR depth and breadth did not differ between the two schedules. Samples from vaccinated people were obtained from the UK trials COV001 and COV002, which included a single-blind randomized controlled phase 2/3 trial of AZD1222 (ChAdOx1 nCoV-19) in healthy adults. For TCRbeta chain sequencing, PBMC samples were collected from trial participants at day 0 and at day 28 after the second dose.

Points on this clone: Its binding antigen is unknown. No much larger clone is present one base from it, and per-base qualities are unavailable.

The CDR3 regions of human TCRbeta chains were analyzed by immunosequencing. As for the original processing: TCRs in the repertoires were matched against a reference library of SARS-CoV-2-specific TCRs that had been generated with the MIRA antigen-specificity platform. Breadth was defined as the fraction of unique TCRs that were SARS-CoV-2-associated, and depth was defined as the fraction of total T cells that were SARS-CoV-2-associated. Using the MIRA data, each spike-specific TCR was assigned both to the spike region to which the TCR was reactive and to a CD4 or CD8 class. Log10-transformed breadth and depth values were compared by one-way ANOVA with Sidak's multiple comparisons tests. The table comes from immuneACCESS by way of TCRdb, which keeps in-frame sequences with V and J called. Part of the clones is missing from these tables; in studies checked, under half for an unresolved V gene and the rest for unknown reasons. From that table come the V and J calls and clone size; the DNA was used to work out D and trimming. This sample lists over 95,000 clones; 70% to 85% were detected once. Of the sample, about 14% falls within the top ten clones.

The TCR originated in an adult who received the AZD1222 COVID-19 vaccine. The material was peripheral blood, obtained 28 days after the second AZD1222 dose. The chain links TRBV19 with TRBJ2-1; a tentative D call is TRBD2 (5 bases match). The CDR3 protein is CASSIQTRGPYNEQFF. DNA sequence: TGTGCCAGTAGTATACAGACACGCGGGCCCTACAATGAGCAGTTCTTC.